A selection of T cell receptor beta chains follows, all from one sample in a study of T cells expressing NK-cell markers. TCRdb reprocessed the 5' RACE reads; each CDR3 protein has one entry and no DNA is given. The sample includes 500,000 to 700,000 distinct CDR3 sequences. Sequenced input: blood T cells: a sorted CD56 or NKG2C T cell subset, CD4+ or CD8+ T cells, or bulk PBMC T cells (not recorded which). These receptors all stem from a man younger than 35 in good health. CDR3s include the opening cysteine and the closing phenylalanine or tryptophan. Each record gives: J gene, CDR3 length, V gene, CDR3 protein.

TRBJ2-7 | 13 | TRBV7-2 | CASEGGVVYEQYF
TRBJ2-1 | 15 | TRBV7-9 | CASSLGLAASNEQFF
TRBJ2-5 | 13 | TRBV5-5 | CASSSQTPETQYF
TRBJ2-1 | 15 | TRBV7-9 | CASSILAGRDNEQFF
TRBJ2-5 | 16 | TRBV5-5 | CASSLVATGAGETQYF
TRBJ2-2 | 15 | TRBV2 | CASRGTSVWTGELFF
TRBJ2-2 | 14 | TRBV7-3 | CASSLWQNTGELFF
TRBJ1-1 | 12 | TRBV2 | CASRPGEAEAFF
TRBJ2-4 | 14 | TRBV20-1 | CSASGDGTLNIQYF
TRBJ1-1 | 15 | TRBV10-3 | CAISPSGGGYTEAFF
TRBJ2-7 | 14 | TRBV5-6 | CASSESGRSYEQYF
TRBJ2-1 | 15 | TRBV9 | CASSDLGASPNEQFF
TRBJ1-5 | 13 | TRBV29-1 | CSVGGTGDQPQHF
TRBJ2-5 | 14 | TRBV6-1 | CASSRTGGSETQYF
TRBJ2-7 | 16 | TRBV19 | CASSFSLASVSYEQYF
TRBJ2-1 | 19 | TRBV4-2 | CASNSPGTSGLRAYNEQFF
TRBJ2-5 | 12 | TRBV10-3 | CAIGQLEETQYF
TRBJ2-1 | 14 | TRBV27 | CASSQTAGHNEQFF
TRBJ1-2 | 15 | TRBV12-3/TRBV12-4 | CASSSSTPLGGGYTF
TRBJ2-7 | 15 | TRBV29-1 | CSVTGGPDRESSQYF
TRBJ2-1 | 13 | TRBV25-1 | CASSAGSYNEQFF